This is a list of T cell receptor beta chains from one sample in a study of OX40 agonist ivuxolimab in advanced cancers. Sequencing was performed with immunoSEQ multiplex PCR; in TCRdb, only in-frame clones are kept and a portion is missing. The table includes 65,000 to 80,000 clones, nearly 95% detected once. Sequencing was performed on CD4+ or CD8+ T cells sorted from blood, taken in a trial of the OX40 agonist ivuxolimab. The source of these receptors is an adult with an advanced solid tumor such as melanoma, head and neck, liver or kidney cancer. The CDR3 runs from the conserved cysteine through the conserved F or W. D genes are given only for firm matches. Part of the rows lack a size; the others show once, few, many or a class for expanded clones.

TRBJ2-1	TRBD1	-	TRBV19	TGTGCCAGTAGTATAGGCACAGGGGGTGGGAATGAGCAGTTCTTC	CASSIGTGGGNEQFF
TRBJ1-2	-	-	TRBV4-3	TGCGCCAGCAGCCAAGTCGGGGGTGACTATGGCTACACCTTC	CASSQVGGDYGYTF
TRBJ2-2	-	-	TRBV11-3	TGTGCCAGCAGCTCTAGGCTCAGCGGAAACACCGGGGAGCTGTTTTTT	CASSSRLSGNTGELFF
TRBJ2-7	-	-	TRBV4-2	TGTGCCAGCAGCCTCAGGGGTTTAGGCTCCTACGAGCAGTACTTC	CASSLRGLGSYEQYF
TRBJ2-1	TRBD1	-	TRBV2	TGTGCCAGCAGTCAAACGGACAGGGGGAGGTACAATGAGCAGTTCTTC	CASSQTDRGRYNEQFF
TRBJ1-2	-	-	TRBV7-9	TGTGCCAGCAGCTTCGGGGGCGAGGGCTACACCTTC	CASSFGGEGYTF
TRBJ2-7	-	-	TRBV5-1	TGCGCCAGCAGCTTGGTCGCCAGGGTCGAGTATGAGCAGTACTTC	CASSLVARVEYEQYF
TRBJ1-2	-	once	TRBV9	TGTGCCAGCAGCGCAAACAGGGAAGGGCATTATGGCTACACCTTC	CASSANREGHYGYTF
TRBJ2-2	TRBD2	-	TRBV6-1	TGTGCCAGCAGTGAGCTAGCGGGAAACACCGGGGAGCTGTTTTTT	CASSELAGNTGELFF
TRBJ2-1	-	-	TRBV25-1	TGTGCCAGCAGTGATCGGGTGAATGAGCAGTTCTTC	CASSDRVNEQFF
TRBJ2-5	TRBD2	-	TRBV6-5	TGTGCCAGCAGTTATATAGCGGGGGTTCAAGAGACCCAGTACTTC	CASSYIAGVQETQYF
TRBJ1-1	-	-	TRBV19	TGTGCCAGTAGCCCTGACAGCCTCAACACTGAAGCTTTCTTT	CASSPDSLNTEAFF
TRBJ2-7	TRBD1	once	TRBV5-6	TGTGCCAGCAGCCGGGGACAGGTATACGAGCAGTACTTC	CASSRGQVYEQYF
TRBJ2-7	-	-	TRBV14	TGTGCCAGCAGCCAAGATCTCGGGTTCTCCTACGAGCAGTACTTC	CASSQDLGFSYEQYF
TRBJ2-7	-	-	TRBV15	TGTGCCACCAGCAGAGATGGACAGACCTACGAGCAGTACTTC	CATSRDGQTYEQYF
TRBJ2-1	TRBD1	-	TRBV19	TGTGCCAGTAGTAGGGACAGGGGGCAGGATGAGCAGTTCTTC	CASSRDRGQDEQFF
TRBJ1-1	-	-	TRBV5-8	TGTGCCAGCAGCTTGGTTGGTGATGAAGCTTTCTTT	CASSLVGDEAFF
TRBJ1-1	-	-	TRBV27	TGTGCCAGCAGCCGACTGGGGGCGCTTGAAGCTTTCTTT	CASSRLGALEAFF
TRBJ2-7	-	-	TRBV27	TGTGCCAGCCGCAGAGCCTACGAGCAGTACTTC	CASRRAYEQYF
TRBJ1-2	-	-	TRBV7-9	TGTGCCAGCAGTTTCATAGGGCAGGGTCCTATCTATGGCTACACCTTC	CASSFIGQGPIYGYTF
TRBJ1-3	-	-	TRBV30	TGTGCCTGGAGTGATCGAAACACCATATATTTT	CAWSDRNTIYF
TRBJ1-1	-	-	TRBV9	TGTGCCAGCAGCGCCTGGACTGCGAACACTGAAGCTTTCTTT	CASSAWTANTEAFF
TRBJ2-7	-	-	TRBV5-5	TGTGCCAGCAGCTCCTCTCAGGGTTGGGAGCAGTACTTC	CASSSSQGWEQYF
TRBJ1-1	TRBD1	-	TRBV27	TGTGCCAGCAGTTACAGGGGGGCGAACACTGAAGCTTTCTTT	CASSYRGANTEAFF
TRBJ2-3	TRBD1	-	TRBV10-3	TGTGCCATCAGTGGCCCCGGACAGGGGAAGTGGACAGATACGCAGTATTTT	CAISGPGQGKWTDTQYF
TRBJ1-2	-	-	TRBV7-8	TGTGCCAGCAGCTTAGATGGGTTTGGAAACAGGGCTGGCTATGGCTACACCTTC	CASSLDGFGNRAGYGYTF
TRBJ1-2	-	-	TRBV30	TGTGCCTGGAGGCGTCCCTATGGCTACACCTTC	CAWRRPYGYTF
TRBJ1-5	TRBD1	-	TRBV19	TGTGCCAGTAGTCCGTTAGGGGGCGAGTTGTGGGATCAGCCCCAGCATTTT	CASSPLGGELWDQPQHF
TRBJ1-5	-	many	TRBV2	TGTGCCAGCAGACAGGGCTATCAGCCCCAGCATTTT	CASRQGYQPQHF
TRBJ1-5	TRBD1	-	TRBV6-5	TGTGCCAGCAGTTACTCGAACAGGGGCCTGAATCAGCCCCAGCATTTT	CASSYSNRGLNQPQHF
TRBJ2-2	-	-	TRBV7-9	TGTGCCAGCAGCTTAGGACCGTGGTCCGGGGAGCTGTTTTTT	CASSLGPWSGELFF
TRBJ2-7	TRBD1	-	TRBV27	TGTGCCAGCAGTCTACCCGGACAGGGGGCGTACGAGCAGTACTTC	CASSLPGQGAYEQYF
TRBJ1-2	-	-	TRBV9	TGTGCCAGCAGCGCCTACAGGGAAGATGGCTACACCTTC	CASSAYREDGYTF
TRBJ2-3	TRBD2	-	TRBV9	TGTGCCAGCAGACCACTATGGAGCGGGGGCCCTTACGACACAGATACGCAGTATTTT	CASRPLWSGGPYDTDTQYF
TRBJ2-1	-	-	TRBV7-8	TGTGCCAGCAGCTCGAACCCAACTGGGGTCTACAATGAGCAGTTCTTC	CASSSNPTGVYNEQFF
TRBJ1-1	-	-	TRBV5-1	TGCGCCAGCAGCTTGACCAGGGGTGAAAACACTGAAGCTTTCTTT	CASSLTRGENTEAFF
TRBJ1-1	TRBD1	-	TRBV9	TGTGCCAGCAGCACTTTGACAGGGGGAATCACTGAAGCTTTCTTT	CASSTLTGGITEAFF
TRBJ2-4	TRBD1	-	TRBV13	TGTGCCAGCAGCTTAGGGACAGGGGGAGCCAAAAACATTCAGTACTTC	CASSLGTGGAKNIQYF
TRBJ1-2	-	-	TRBV29-1	TGCAGCGCCGAAATGGGTCTTAACTATGGCTACACCTTC	CSAEMGLNYGYTF
TRBJ1-1	-	-	TRBV4-1	TGCGCCAGCAGCCAAGAAACCCCCCACGGCAATTTGAACACTGAAGCTTTCTTT	CASSQETPHGNLNTEAFF
TRBJ2-1	-	-	TRBV27	TGTGCCAGCAGTTCCCCTAACAATGAGCAGTTCTTC	CASSSPNNEQFF
TRBJ2-1	TRBD2	-	TRBV19	TGTGCCAGTAATAGTGGCGGACTAGCGGGAGGTTTCAGCTCCTACAATGAGCAGTTCTTC	CASNSGGLAGGFSSYNEQFF
TRBJ1-1	-	-	TRBV19	TGTGCCAGTAGTAAGACGGTAAACACTGAAGCTTTCTTT	CASSKTVNTEAFF
TRBJ2-7	-	-	TRBV18	TGTGCCAGCTCGATAAAGGGAGGTGGATCCTACGAGCAGTACTTC	CASSIKGGGSYEQYF
TRBJ2-2	TRBD2	-	TRBV29-1	TGCAGCGTTGAAATAGCGGGAGTGAACACCGGGGAGCTGTTTTTT	CSVEIAGVNTGELFF
TRBJ2-3	-	-	TRBV28	TGTGCCAGCAGGGTTTTGGAGGGGGGCACAGATACGCAGTATTTT	CASRVLEGGTDTQYF
TRBJ2-5	-	-	TRBV13	TGTGCCAGCAGCTTAGGTATTCAAGAGACCCAGTACTTC	CASSLGIQETQYF
TRBJ2-5	-	-	TRBV19	TGTGCCAGTAGTATCGGACCCCAAGAGACCCAGTACTTC	CASSIGPQETQYF
TRBJ2-7	TRBD1	-	TRBV9	TGTGCCAGCAGCGAAGGACAGGGTAGTGTATACGAGCAGTACTTC	CASSEGQGSVYEQYF
TRBJ2-7	TRBD2	-	TRBV4-1	TGCGCCAGCAGCCAAGGCGGGGGGGGGACCTACGAGCAGTACTTC	CASSQGGGGTYEQYF
TRBJ2-4	TRBD2	once	TRBV2	TGTGCCAGCAGTGCGGCTAGCGGGAGCTCGGCCAAAAACATTCAGTACTTC	CASSAASGSSAKNIQYF
TRBJ1-5	-	-	TRBV5-8	TGTGCCAGCAGCTTGGGAACTTCTAGCAATCAGCCCCAGCATTTT	CASSLGTSSNQPQHF
TRBJ1-5	TRBD1	-	TRBV14	TGTGCCAGCAGCCCGACAGGGGGCAATCAGCCCCAGCATTTT	CASSPTGGNQPQHF
TRBJ2-1	TRBD2	-	TRBV5-6	TGTGCCAGCACCAATACCGGGAGGGCCCTTTACAATGAGCAGTTCTTC	CASTNTGRALYNEQFF
TRBJ2-2	TRBD2	-	TRBV13	TGTGCCAGCAGCTCGGGACTAGCGGGAGCTTCGTATTTGGACACCGGGGAGCTGTTTTTT	CASSSGLAGASYLDTGELFF
TRBJ2-5	-	-	TRBV7-9	TGTGCCAGCAGGTCGACCTGGGGCCCAGGGGGGGCAGAGACCCAGTACTTC	CASRSTWGPGGAETQYF
TRBJ1-5	-	-	TRBV4-1	TGCGCCAGCAGCCAGGCTATGGGGCAGCCCCAGCATTTT	CASSQAMGQPQHF